The table lists the clone carrying this T cell receptor (beta chain) with a count of one. Its cognate antigen is unknown. The data were obtained in a study of OX40 agonist ivuxolimab in advanced cancers. Across the study: Ivuxolimab, which is an agonistic anti-OX40 (CD134) antibody, was administered to the patients. Whole-study results and caveats: The study observed clonal expansion of CD4+ and CD8+ blood T cells by week 6 at 0.1 to 3.0 mg/kg. A proportion of nonresponders additionally exhibited low normalized T-cell clonal expansion.

With baseline, cycle 4 day 1, and cycle 7 day 1 as timepoints, blood was sampled. Libraries were prepared by immunoSEQ multiplex PCR; TCRdb keeps only in-frame clonotypes and omits some of them. The table has 99,000 or so clones, 90% to 95% seen once. Trimming cost V 7 bases and J 8 bases; bases outside gene matches: 3. The germline V gene encodes CDR1 LNHDA and CDR2 SQIVND (reference sequence). CDR3 size: 12 residues. Sequencing used CD4+ or CD8+ T cells sorted from blood, obtained in a trial of the OX40 agonist ivuxolimab. The V gene is TRBV19, the J gene TRBJ2-1; TRBD2 agrees at 9 bases. This TCR was recovered from an adult with an advanced solid tumor such as melanoma, head and neck, liver or kidney cancer. This chain's CDR3 is CASISGSYEQFF. Here the CDR3 DNA reads TGTGCCAGTATTAGCGGGAGTTATGAGCAGTTCTTC. Full variable domain (remainder filled in from reference TRBV19 and TRBJ2-1): DGGITQSPKYLFRKEGQNVTLSCEQNLNHDAMYWYRQDPGQGLRLIYYSQIVNDFQKGDIAEGYSVSREKKESFPLTVTSAQKNPTAFYLCASISGSYEQFFGPGTRLTVL.